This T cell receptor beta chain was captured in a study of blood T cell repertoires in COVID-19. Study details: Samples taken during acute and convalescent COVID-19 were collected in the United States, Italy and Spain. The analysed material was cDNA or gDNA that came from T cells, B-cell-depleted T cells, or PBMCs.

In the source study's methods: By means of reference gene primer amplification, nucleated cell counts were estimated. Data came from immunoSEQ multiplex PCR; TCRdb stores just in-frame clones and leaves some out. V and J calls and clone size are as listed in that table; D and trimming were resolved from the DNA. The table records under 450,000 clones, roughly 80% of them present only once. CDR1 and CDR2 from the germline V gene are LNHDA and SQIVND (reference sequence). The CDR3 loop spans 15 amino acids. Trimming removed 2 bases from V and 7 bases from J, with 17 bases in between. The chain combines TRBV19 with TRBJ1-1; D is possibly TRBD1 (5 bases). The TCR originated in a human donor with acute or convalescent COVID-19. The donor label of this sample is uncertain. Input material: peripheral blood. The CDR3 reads CASSIYRARADEAFF. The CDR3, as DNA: TGTGCCAGTAGTATATACAGAGCCAGGGCGGATGAAGCTTTCTTT.